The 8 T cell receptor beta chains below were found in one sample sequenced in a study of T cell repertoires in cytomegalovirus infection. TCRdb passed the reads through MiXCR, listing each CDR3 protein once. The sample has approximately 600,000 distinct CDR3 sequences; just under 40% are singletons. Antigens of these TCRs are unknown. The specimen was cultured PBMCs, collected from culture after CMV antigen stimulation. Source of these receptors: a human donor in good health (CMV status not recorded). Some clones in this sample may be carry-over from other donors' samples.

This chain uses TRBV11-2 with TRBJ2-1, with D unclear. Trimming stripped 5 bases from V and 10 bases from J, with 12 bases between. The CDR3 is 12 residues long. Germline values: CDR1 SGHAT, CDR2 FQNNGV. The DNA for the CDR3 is TGTGCCAGCAGCGGTCCGGTCCTGGAGCAGTTCTTC. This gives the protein CASSGPVLEQFF.

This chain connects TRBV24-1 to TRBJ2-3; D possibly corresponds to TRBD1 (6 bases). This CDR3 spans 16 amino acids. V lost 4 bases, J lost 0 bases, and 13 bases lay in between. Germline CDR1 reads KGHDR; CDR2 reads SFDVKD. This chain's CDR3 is CATSDTRTASTDTQYF. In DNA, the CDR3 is TGTGCCACCAGTGACACCAGGACAGCTAGCACAGATACGCAGTATTTT.

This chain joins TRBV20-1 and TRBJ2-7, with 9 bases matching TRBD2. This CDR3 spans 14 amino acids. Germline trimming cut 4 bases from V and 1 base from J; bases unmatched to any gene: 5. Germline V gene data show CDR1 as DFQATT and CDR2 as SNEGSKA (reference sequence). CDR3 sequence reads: CSANRGGGSYEQYF. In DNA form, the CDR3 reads TGCAGTGCTAACCGCGGGGGGGGTTCCTACGAGCAGTACTTC.

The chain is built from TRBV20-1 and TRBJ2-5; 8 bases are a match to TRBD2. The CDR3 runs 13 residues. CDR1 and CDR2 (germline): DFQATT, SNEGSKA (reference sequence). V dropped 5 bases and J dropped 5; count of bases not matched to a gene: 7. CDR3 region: CSALGGDEETQYF. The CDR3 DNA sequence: TGCAGTGCTCTCGGGGGGGATGAGGAGACCCAGTACTTC.

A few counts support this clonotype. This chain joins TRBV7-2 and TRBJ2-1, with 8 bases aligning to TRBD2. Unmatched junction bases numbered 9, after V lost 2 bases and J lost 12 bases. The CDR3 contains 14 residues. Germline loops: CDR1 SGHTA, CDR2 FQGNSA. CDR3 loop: CASSLSGLLAGQFF. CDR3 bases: TGTGCCAGCAGCTTAAGCGGCCTTCTAGCGGGGCAGTTCTTC.

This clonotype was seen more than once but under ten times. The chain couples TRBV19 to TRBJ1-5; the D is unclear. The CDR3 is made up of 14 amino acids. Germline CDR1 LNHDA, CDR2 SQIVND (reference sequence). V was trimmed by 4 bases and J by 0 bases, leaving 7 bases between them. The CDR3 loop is CASSKGFSNQPQHF. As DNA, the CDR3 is TGTGCCAGTAGTAAAGGGTTTAGCAATCAGCCCCAGCATTTT.

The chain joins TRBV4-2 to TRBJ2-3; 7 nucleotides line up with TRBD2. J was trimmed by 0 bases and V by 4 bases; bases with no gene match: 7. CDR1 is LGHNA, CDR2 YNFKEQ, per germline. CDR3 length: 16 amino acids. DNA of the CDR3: TGTGCCAGCAGCCCCCTAGTGGGGGGGAGCACAGATACGCAGTATTTT. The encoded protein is CASSPLVGGSTDTQYF.

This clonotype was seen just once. Here the CDR3 DNA reads TGCGCCAGCAGCTTGGGGACAGGGTCTGTCTACGAGCAGTACTTC. Its protein product is CASSLGTGSVYEQYF. V is TRBV5-1 and J is TRBJ2-7, with 8 bases identical to TRBD1. In germline, CDR1 is SGHRS, CDR2 YFSETQ. The V and J ends lost 0 bases and 3 bases, in that order; junction bases with no gene match: 5. The length of the CDR3 is 15 residues.